This T cell receptor (beta chain) originates from a study of cytotoxic CD8 clonotypes in ibrutinib-treated CLL. Profiling relied on immunoSEQ multiplex PCR, and the TCRdb table lists in-frame clones only, not all of them. The sample lists roughly 250,000 clones, under 80% occurring once. The germline CDR1 and CDR2 sequences are MDHEN and SYDVKM. V lost 5 bases, J lost 4 bases, and 11 bases lay in between. The CDR3 covers 13 residues. The gene calls are TRBV28 and TRBJ1-2; D gene uncertain. The material was PBMCs, obtained after 24 months of ibrutinib treatment. This clonotype originated in a human donor with chronic lymphocytic leukemia. The CDR3 coding sequence is TGTGCCAGCAGTCCCGGACCGTCCTATGGCTACACCTTC. Its translation is CASSPGPSYGYTF.